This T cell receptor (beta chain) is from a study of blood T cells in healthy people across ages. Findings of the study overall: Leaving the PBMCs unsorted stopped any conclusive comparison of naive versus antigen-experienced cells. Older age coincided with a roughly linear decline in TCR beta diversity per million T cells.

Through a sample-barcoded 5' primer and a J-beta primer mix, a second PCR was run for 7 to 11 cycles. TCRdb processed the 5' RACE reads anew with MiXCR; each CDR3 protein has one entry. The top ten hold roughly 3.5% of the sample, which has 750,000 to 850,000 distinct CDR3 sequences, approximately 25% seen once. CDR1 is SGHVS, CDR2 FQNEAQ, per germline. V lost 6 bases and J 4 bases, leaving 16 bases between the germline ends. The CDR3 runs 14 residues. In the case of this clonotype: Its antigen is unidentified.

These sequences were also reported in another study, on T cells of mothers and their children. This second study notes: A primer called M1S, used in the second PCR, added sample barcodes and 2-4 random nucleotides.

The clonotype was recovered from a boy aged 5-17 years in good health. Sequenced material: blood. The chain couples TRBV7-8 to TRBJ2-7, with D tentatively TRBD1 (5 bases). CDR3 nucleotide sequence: TGTGCCAGCAGAAAAGGGGCTGAGAAGTACGAGCAGTACTTC. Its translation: CASRKGAEKYEQYF.